Following are 9 T cell receptor beta chains from one sample sequenced in a study of T cell responses to AZD1222 COVID-19 vaccine. Clones were read by immunoSEQ multiplex PCR, and TCRdb kept only the in-frame ones, dropping some. The table lists some 130,000 clones, 70% to 90% of them singletons. The sample was peripheral blood, taken on day 0 of AZD1222 vaccination. The receptors were sampled from an adult in good health.

The chain combines TRBV7-8 with TRBJ2-7; 11 bases agree with TRBD2. From germline, CDR1 is SGHVS and CDR2 FQNEAQ. This CDR3 spans 15 amino acids. V lost 5 bases and J lost 3; bases outside the gene matches: 6. Here the CDR3 DNA reads TGTGCCAGCAGCGCCGAACTAGCGGGAGTCTACGAGCAGTACTTC. Translating gives CASSAELAGVYEQYF.

The genes are TRBV10-1 and TRBJ2-7; 15 bases map to TRBD2. This CDR3 has 14 amino acids. V shed 10 bases and J 4 bases; nucleotides not matched to a gene: 5. Germline CDR1 and CDR2: WNHNN and SYGVQD (reference sequence). The CDR3 nucleotides read TGCGCCACCGGGACTAGCGGGAGGATTTACGAGCAGTACTTC. It encodes CATGTSGRIYEQYF.

The chain is built from TRBV20-1 and TRBJ2-7, with 10 bases identical to TRBD2. CDR1 is DFQATT and CDR2 is SNEGSKA in the germline V gene (reference sequence). The CDR3 sequence is 16 residues long. V shed 3 bases, J shed 1 base, and the junction held 9 bases outside the gene matches. The CDR3 DNA follows: TGCAGTGCTAGTGGGCTAGCGGGAGATCTGTCCTACGAGCAGTACTTC. This codes for CSASGLAGDLSYEQYF.

The rearrangement joins TRBV7-3 to TRBJ2-1; 9 positions agree with TRBD1. Germline V CDR1 and CDR2: SGHTA, FQGTGA. This CDR3 is built from 16 residues. J lost 6 bases, V lost 5 bases, and 11 bases had no gene match. CDR3 in amino acids: CASSPRPGQGTNEQFF. CDR3 nucleotides: TGTGCCAGCAGCCCCCGTCCGGGACAGGGCACCAATGAGCAGTTCTTC.

The chain has TRBV2 and TRBJ1-1; TRBD1 might be the D (5 bases). The germline V gene encodes CDR1 SNHLY and CDR2 FYNNEI. V was pared by 8 bases and J by 0 bases, with 16 bases between. This CDR3 has 15 amino acids. DNA for the CDR3: TGTGCCAGCTCGAACTTAGGGACGGTGAACACTGAAGCTTTCTTT. The encoded protein is CASSNLGTVNTEAFF. Looking up the rest from reference TRBV2 and TRBJ1-1 gives the full variable domain: EPEVTQTPSHQVTQMGQEVILRCVPISNHLYFYWYRQILGQKVEFLVSFYNNEISEKSEIFDDQFSVERPDGSNFTLKIRSTKLEDSAMYFCASSNLGTVNTEAFFGQGTRLTVV.

J is TRBJ1-6 and V is TRBV5-1; D gene uncertain. CDR3 length: 16 amino acids. V lost 0 bases and J lost 5, with 12 bases in between. Germline loops: CDR1 SGHRS, CDR2 YFSETQ. Here the CDR3 DNA reads TGCGCCAGCAGCTTGGGGGCCGGTGGGAATAATTCACCCCTCCACTTT. Protein: CASSLGAGGNNSPLHF.

The V call is TRBV6-4, the J call TRBJ1-5, with 9 bases aligning to TRBD1. J lost 4 bases, V lost 5 bases, and 6 bases had no gene match. In germline, CDR1 is MRHNA, CDR2 SNTAGT. This CDR3 has 15 amino acids. The CDR3 spells CASSPGTGWNQPQHF. The CDR3 DNA is TGTGCCAGCAGTCCCGGGACAGGGTGGAATCAGCCCCAGCATTTT.

This sequence joins TRBV5-1 and TRBJ1-1, with TRBD1 matching over 11 bases. The CDR3 has 17 residues. The trim removed 4 bases at V and 2 bases at J, leaving 10 bases unmatched. CDR1 is SGHRS and CDR2 is YFSETQ in the germline V gene. In nucleotides, the CDR3 is TGCGCCAGCAGCCGCGGACAGGGGGCACCTATTAACACTGAAGCTTTCTTT. Protein product: CASSRGQGAPINTEAFF.

J is TRBJ1-2 and V is TRBV3-1 (or the pseudogene TRBV3-2); the D is unclear. Trimming removed 0 bases at V and 6 bases at J, with 17 bases between. The germline V gene has CDR1 LGHDT and CDR2 YNNKEL (reference sequence). This CDR3 contains 16 residues. The CDR3 loop reads CASSQDQYPGLNGYTF. Written as DNA, the CDR3 is TGTGCCAGCAGCCAAGACCAATACCCGGGCCTCAATGGCTACACCTTC.